Listed below are T cell receptor beta chains from one sample, sequenced in a study of T cells after yellow fever vaccination. Each CDR3 protein gets one entry after TCRdb re-called the 5' RACE reads with MiXCR. Of about 260,000 distinct CDR3 sequences listed, roughly 3.7% were seen once; the top ten hold around 19%. The sequenced sample was PBMCs, obtained 15 days after the yellow fever booster vaccination. These receptors were collected from a man younger than 35 who received the YFV17D yellow fever vaccine. CDR3s include the opening cysteine and the closing phenylalanine or tryptophan. The D gene is left open where the match is weak. Clone size appears in some rows only: once, few, many, or a class for an expanded clone.

CDR3 length	J gene	V gene	clone size	D gene	CDR3 DNA	CDR3 protein
13	TRBJ2-1	TRBV18	many	TRBD2	TGTGCCAGCTCACCTAGCGGGGACAATGAGCAGTTCTTC	CASSPSGDNEQFF
18	TRBJ2-1	TRBV4-3	many	NA	TGCGCCAGCAGCCATCTGACAGGACTCCCTTCAATATACAATGAGCAGTTCTTC	CASSHLTGLPSIYNEQFF
16	TRBJ2-7	TRBV10-3	many	TRBD2	TGTGCCATCAGTGAGTGGGTTGTGGGGGGGGCCTACGAGCAGTACTTC	CAISEWVVGGAYEQYF
15	TRBJ1-5	TRBV5-1	many	TRBD1	TGCGCCAGCAGAGCCACAGGGGTTAGCAATCAGCCCCAGCATTTT	CASRATGVSNQPQHF
15	TRBJ1-2	TRBV6-5	many	NA	TGTGCCAGCAGTTACGGTATGGGGGCCAGCTATGGCTACACCTTC	CASSYGMGASYGYTF
16	TRBJ2-1	TRBV7-6	many	TRBD1	TGTGCCAGCAGTTATCAGGGGGCGCGGTCCTTAGATGAGCAGTTCTTC	CASSYQGARSLDEQFF
15	TRBJ1-4	TRBV12-3/TRBV12-4	NA	NA	TGTGCCAGCAGTTTAATTATACAGCAAGGAGAAAAACTGTTTTTT	CASSLIIQQGEKLFF
15	TRBJ2-3	TRBV20-1	many	NA	TGCAGTGCCCAGAGACGGTGGGGCGGCACAGATACGCAGTATTTT	CSAQRRWGGTDTQYF
13	TRBJ1-2	TRBV18	NA	NA	TGTGCCAGCTCACCACAACGGGACAATGGCTACACCTTC	CASSPQRDNGYTF
14	TRBJ2-7	TRBV12-3/TRBV12-4	many	NA	TGTGCCAGCTCGTCAGGCCCGGGTATCTACGAGCAGTACTTC	CASSSGPGIYEQYF
12	TRBJ1-2	TRBV12-3/TRBV12-4	many	NA	TGTGCCAGCACTCCCGGCAGCTATGGCTACACCTTC	CASTPGSYGYTF
14	TRBJ1-1	TRBV11-2	many	NA	TGTGCCAGCAGCTTAGGACAGTCGAACACTGAAGCTTTCTTT	CASSLGQSNTEAFF
12	TRBJ2-1	TRBV7-2	many	TRBD2	TGTGCCAGCAGCTTAGTAGCGGGCGAGCAGTTCTTC	CASSLVAGEQFF
15	TRBJ1-5	TRBV5-1	NA	NA	TGCGCCAGCAGCTTGGAACCGGACATCAATCAGCCCCAGCATTTT	CASSLEPDINQPQHF
18	TRBJ2-1	TRBV11-1	many	TRBD2	TGTGCCAGCAGCTTAGTGGGGAGGGGCAGGGATTTTTCAAATGAGCAGTTCTTC	CASSLVGRGRDFSNEQFF
13	TRBJ2-7	TRBV5-1	many	NA	TGCGCCAGCAGATGGGGACTTGGTTACGAGCAGTACTTC	CASRWGLGYEQYF
13	TRBJ2-2	TRBV6-1	many	NA	TGTGCCACCAGCCCACTTTACACCGGGGAGCTGTTTTTT	CATSPLYTGELFF
18	TRBJ2-3	TRBV4-1	many	NA	TGCGCCAGCAGCCTCCGGCGGCTTCTAGCGTCCGGCACAGATACGCAGTATTTT	CASSLRRLLASGTDTQYF
14	TRBJ1-2	TRBV4-2	many	TRBD1	TGTGCCAGCAGCCGACCACAGGGGCTCTATGGCTACACCTTC	CASSRPQGLYGYTF
14	TRBJ2-7	TRBV5-1	many	NA	TGCGCCAGCAGCTTGTCCCTCGCAGACTACGAGCAGTACTTC	CASSLSLADYEQYF
13	TRBJ2-3	TRBV7-2	many	NA	TGTGCCAGCAGCAATTATGTAGCGGATACGCAGTATTTT	CASSNYVADTQYF
14	TRBJ1-5	TRBV12-3/TRBV12-4	many	NA	TGTGCCAGCAGTTCGGGCCTTAGCAATCAGCCCCAGCATTTT	CASSSGLSNQPQHF
15	TRBJ1-3	TRBV28	many	NA	TGTGCCAGCAGTTTAGCGCTTTCCTCTGGAAACACCATATATTTT	CASSLALSSGNTIYF
16	TRBJ1-1	TRBV4-3	many	TRBD1	TGCGCCAGCAGCCAAGATTTGCGGACAGGGGGCACTGAAGCTTTCTTT	CASSQDLRTGGTEAFF
14	TRBJ1-1	TRBV6-5	many	NA	TGTGCCAGCAGTCGGACACAGGTAAACACTGAAGCTTTCTTT	CASSRTQVNTEAFF
16	TRBJ2-3	TRBV20-1	many	TRBD2	TGCAGTGCGTTCGAAGCGGGGGGGCCTGGCACAGATACGCAGTATTTT	CSAFEAGGPGTDTQYF
14	TRBJ1-1	TRBV20-1	many	NA	TGCAGTGCCCCCGTAGAGGGGATGAACACTGAAGCTTTCTTT	CSAPVEGMNTEAFF
14	TRBJ2-3	TRBV11-2	many	NA	TGTGCCAGCAGCTTACTGCTAGCGACAGATACGCAGTATTTT	CASSLLLATDTQYF
17	TRBJ1-6	TRBV4-2	few	NA	TGTGCCAGCAGCCAAGGACACCCGACTGCAGCAGGCTCACCCCTCCACTTT	CASSQGHPTAAGSPLHF
15	TRBJ1-2	TRBV13	many	NA	TGTGCCAGCAGCTTGAATAGACAGAGCTTGGGAGGCTACACCTTC	CASSLNRQSLGGYTF
13	TRBJ1-5	TRBV9	many	NA	TGTGCCAGCAGCGTAGATGCGGATCAGCCCCAGCATTTT	CASSVDADQPQHF
14	TRBJ2-3	TRBV5-1	many	NA	TGCGCCAGCAGCTCTACACTAGATACAGATACGCAGTATTTT	CASSSTLDTDTQYF
16	TRBJ2-1	TRBV7-8	many	TRBD2	TGTGCCAGCACTCTGGGGACTAGCGGGGGCTACAATGAGCAGTTCTTC	CASTLGTSGGYNEQFF
14	TRBJ2-5	TRBV20-1	many	TRBD1	TGCAGTGTTACCCGACAGGGGGCGAGGGAGACCCAGTACTTC	CSVTRQGARETQYF
15	TRBJ2-2	TRBV5-1	many	NA	TGCGCCAGCAGCTTGCAGGGGATGAGCACCGGGGAGCTGTTTTTT	CASSLQGMSTGELFF
12	TRBJ2-2	TRBV12-3/TRBV12-4	many	NA	TGTGCCAGCAGTTTCGACGCCGGGGAGCTGTTTTTT	CASSFDAGELFF
11	TRBJ2-5	TRBV5-4	many	NA	TGTGCCAGCAGCAAACAAGAGACCCAGTACTTC	CASSKQETQYF
14	TRBJ1-1	TRBV4-3	medium-sized	NA	TGCGCCAGCAGCCAATGGGCGAAGGACACTGAAGCTTTCTTT	CASSQWAKDTEAFF
14	TRBJ1-1	TRBV3-1	many	TRBD1	TGTGCCAGCAGCCATCACACAGGGGGCACTGAAGCTTTCTTT	CASSHHTGGTEAFF
14	TRBJ2-1	TRBV5-1	many	TRBD2	TGCGCCAGCAGCATTCTAGCGGGGGACAATGAGCAGTTCTTC	CASSILAGDNEQFF
13	TRBJ1-6	TRBV20-1	few	NA	TGCAGTGCTAGGGAGGGGAGCGATTCACCCCTCCACTTT	CSAREGSDSPLHF
17	TRBJ2-4	TRBV4-1	many	TRBD2	TGCGCCAGCAGCCAAGTCGTACTAGCGGGAGCCAAAAACATTCAGTACTTC	CASSQVVLAGAKNIQYF
14	TRBJ1-1	TRBV7-9	many	NA	TGTGCCAGCAGCTCCCGACCTGGGGACACTGAAGCTTTCTTT	CASSSRPGDTEAFF
19	TRBJ2-2	TRBV24-1	many	NA	TGTGCCACCAGTGATTTGCGGCAGACCGGAACCAAGAACACCGGGGAGCTGTTTTTT	CATSDLRQTGTKNTGELFF
18	TRBJ2-6	TRBV12-3/TRBV12-4	NA	TRBD1	TGTGCCAGCAGTTTGGACAGGGGGCTACCCTCTGGGGCCAACGTCCTGACTTTC	CASSLDRGLPSGANVLTF
15	TRBJ2-2	TRBV5-5	many	NA	TGTGCCAGCAGCTTCGACAGCCAGAACACCGGGGAGCTGTTTTTT	CASSFDSQNTGELFF